This passage covers 27 T cell receptor beta chains from one sample sequenced in a study of beta chain features in type 1 diabetes. Study-wide results and caveats: Moderately but significantly shorter TCRB CDR3s were found in Type 1 diabetes patients in all four CD4+ subsets.

The entirety of the isolated RNA underwent reverse transcription, so expressed TCRB transcripts were sequenced. TCRdb's table, derived via immunoSEQ multiplex PCR, lists solely in-frame clones and lacks some. In the table there are about 700,000 clones, around an eighth of which are singletons. These receptors' antigens are unknown. Material for sequencing was naive CD4+ T cells from blood. The source is a man aged 18-30 years with type 1 diabetes.

The rearrangement uses TRBV6-6 and TRBJ2-1; 11 nucleotides agree with TRBD1. Germline lookup yields CDR1 MNHNY and CDR2 SVGAGI (reference sequence). Trimming at V came to 0 bases and at J to 7 bases, leaving 5 bases not matched to a gene. This CDR3 is 16 amino acids long. The chain's CDR3 is CASSYSRDRGVNEQFF. For the CDR3, the DNA is TGTGCCAGCAGTTACTCGAGGGACAGGGGGGTTAATGAGCAGTTCTTC.

This CDR3 is CASSRRTSGLGNEQFF. As DNA, the CDR3 is TGTGCCAGCAGCCGAAGGACTAGCGGGTTGGGGAATGAGCAGTTCTTC. The rearrangement links TRBV7-2 to TRBJ2-1, with 11 bases lining up with TRBD2. Trimming cost V 5 bases and J 7 bases; bases outside gene matches: 10. CDR1 and CDR2 (germline): SGHTA, FQGNSA. The CDR3 consists of 16 residues.

The J gene is TRBJ1-4, the V gene TRBV7-9; D gene unclear. Trimming cost V 8 bases and J 8 bases, with 15 bases left between them. Looked up from germline, CDR1 is SEHNR and CDR2 is FQNEAQ (reference sequence). The CDR3 has 13 amino acids. Written as DNA, the CDR3 is TGTGCCAGCCGCCGGGGTGGTGAGGAAAAACTGTTTTTT. Translation gives CASRRGGEEKLFF.

The genes are TRBV15 and TRBJ2-2; D is ambiguous. V was trimmed by 5 bases and J by 3 bases, leaving 10 bases between them. Germline values: CDR1 LNHNV, CDR2 YYDKDF (reference sequence). This CDR3 region has 14 residues. The CDR3 is CATSPTADTGELFF. The CDR3, as DNA: TGTGCCACCAGCCCTACAGCAGACACCGGGGAGCTGTTTTTT.

The rearrangement uses TRBV4-1 and TRBJ2-3, with 16 positions matching TRBD2. The CDR3 is 18 residues long. Germline V CDR1 and CDR2: MGHRA, YSYEKL. With 4 bases clipped from V and 0 bases from J, the junction kept 4 bases outside the gene matches. The CDR3 sequence is CASSPGTSGGASTDTQYF. The CDR3 DNA reads as TGCGCCAGCAGCCCCGGGACTAGCGGGGGGGCGAGCACAGATACGCAGTATTTT.

This clone was seen a handful of times. The chain couples TRBV11-1 to TRBJ2-7; D possibly uses TRBD1 or TRBD2 (5 bases each). Germline lookup yields CDR1 SGHAT and CDR2 FQDESV (reference sequence). Trimming left V 6 bases short and J 0 bases short, with 15 bases between. The CDR3 consists of 15 residues. The CDR3 loop reads CASSSADMSSYEQYF. The CDR3, as DNA: TGTGCCAGCAGTTCAGCGGACATGAGCTCCTACGAGCAGTACTTC. The full variable domain, in which reference TRBV11-1 and TRBJ2-7 provide the parts outside the CDR3, is EAEVAQSPRYKITEKSQAVAFWCDPISGHATLYWYRQILGQGPELLVQFQDESVVDDSQLPKDRFSAERLKGVDSTLKIQPAELGDSAMYLCASSSADMSSYEQYFGPGTRLTVT.

Of note for this clone: This sample includes further DNA sequences coding for the same CDR3. The chain couples TRBV19 to TRBJ2-7; 7 positions match TRBD1. The germline CDR1 and CDR2 sequences are LNHDA and SQIVND (reference sequence). The CDR3 runs to 13 residues. V was clipped by 5 bases and J by 0 bases; unmatched bases: 1. CDR3 in amino acids: CASSRDSSYEQYF. The CDR3 DNA is TGTGCCAGTAGTCGGGACAGCTCCTACGAGCAGTACTTC. Filled out from reference TRBV19 and TRBJ2-7, the complete variable domain reads DGGITQSPKYLFRKEGQNVTLSCEQNLNHDAMYWYRQDPGQGLRLIYYSQIVNDFQKGDIAEGYSVSREKKESFPLTVTSAQKNPTAFYLCASSRDSSYEQYFGPGTRLTVT.

This clone showed up just a few times. Other DNA sequences in the sample encode the same CDR3. The chain carries TRBV18 and TRBJ2-7; D is ambiguous. The CDR3 is 13 residues long. The V gene's germline CDR1 is KGHSH and CDR2 LQKENI. V dropped 4 bases and J dropped 0 bases, with 7 bases sitting between them. The CDR3 sequence: CASSRASSYEQYF. Written as DNA, the CDR3 is TGTGCCAGCTCACGGGCGAGCTCCTACGAGCAGTACTTC.

The chain employs TRBV7-8 and TRBJ1-2, with unresolved D. Germline CDR1 SGHVS, CDR2 FQNEAQ. This CDR3 is built from 14 residues. Deletions cut 5 bases from V and 3 bases from J, with 13 bases between. The CDR3 DNA follows: TGTGCCAGCAGCCGTACCGGGGTGGACTATGGCTACACCTTC. Its protein is CASSRTGVDYGYTF.

This clone has more than one count but fewer than ten. This chain uses TRBV9 with TRBJ1-2; no definite D call. The CDR3 has 14 residues. The V end lost 0 bases, the J end lost 3 bases, and 9 bases lay between the germline ends. Looked up from germline, CDR1 is SGDLS and CDR2 is YYNGEE. In DNA form, the CDR3 reads TGTGCCAGCAGCGTAGGGAACAGCTACTATGGCTACACCTTC. Translated, it gives CASSVGNSYYGYTF.

The chain links TRBV6-6 to TRBJ1-1, with D perhaps matching TRBD1 (5 bases). The length of the CDR3 is 15 residues. Trimming removed 6 bases from V and 5 bases from J, with 19 bases in between. Per germline, CDR1 MNHNY and CDR2 SVGAGI (reference sequence). CDR3 residues: CASRDRGAEFTEAFF. The CDR3 DNA reads TGTGCCAGCAGAGACCGAGGGGCTGAGTTTACTGAAGCTTTCTTT.

The rearrangement links TRBV30 to TRBJ1-1; the D gene is possibly TRBD1 (5 bases). The CDR3 loop spans 15 amino acids. V was clipped by 6 bases and J by 4 bases, with 21 bases between them. Germline values: CDR1 GTSNPN, CDR2 SVGIG (reference sequence). CDR3 bases: TGTGCCTGCTACCGGGCCACCTACGGGGCCACTGAAGCTTTCTTT. It encodes CACYRATYGATEAFF.

The chain employs TRBV7-9 and TRBJ1-2; 9 nucleotides align to TRBD1. CDR1 and CDR2 from the germline V gene are SEHNR and FQNEAQ (reference sequence). The length of the CDR3 is 16 residues. V dropped 5 bases and J dropped 5; count of bases not matched to a gene: 12. The CDR3 protein is CASSLRDPGTGYGYTF. CDR3 coding DNA: TGTGCCAGCAGCCTCAGAGATCCCGGGACAGGGTATGGCTACACCTTC.

The chain has TRBV27 and TRBJ1-2; D gene ambiguous. The CDR3 totals 12 residues. Germline values: CDR1 MNHEY, CDR2 SMNVEV (reference sequence). The V gene lost 5 bases and the J gene lost 1 base, with 5 bases spanning the gap. CDR3 sequence: CASSGGNYGYTF. CDR3 DNA: TGTGCCAGCAGTGGCGGTAACTATGGCTACACCTTC.

The chain joins TRBV6-6 to TRBJ2-2; TRBD1 aligns across 7 bases. From germline, CDR1 is MNHNY and CDR2 SVGAGI (reference sequence). J lost 1 base, V lost 5 bases, and 7 bases had no gene match. The CDR3 is 16 residues long. CDR3 DNA sequence: TGTGCCAGCAGTCAGGGGACAGCTTGGAACACCGGGGAGCTGTTTTTT. Encoded protein: CASSQGTAWNTGELFF.

V is TRBV6-1 and J is TRBJ1-1, with a weak D call TRBD1 (6 bases). This CDR3 region has 13 residues. Trimming took 6 bases from V and 2 from J, leaving 10 bases between them. Germline loops: CDR1 MNHNS, CDR2 SASEGT. For the CDR3, the DNA is TGTGCCAGCAGCGCAGGGGTTAACACTGAAGCTTTCTTT. It is translated as CASSAGVNTEAFF.

This chain connects TRBV7-9 to TRBJ1-1; D gene uncertain. Germline assignment: CDR1 SEHNR and CDR2 FQNEAQ (reference sequence). The V end lost 6 bases, the J end lost 0 bases, and 11 bases lay between the germline ends. The CDR3 runs 14 residues. In DNA, the CDR3 is TGTGCCAGCAGTCCCACTTCGGTGAACACTGAAGCTTTCTTT. Residues: CASSPTSVNTEAFF.

The chain recombines TRBV5-4 with TRBJ2-2, with TRBD1 matching 8 bases. The CDR3 consists of 15 residues. Losses at the gene ends were 5 bases for V and 2 bases for J; bases not matched to a gene: 5. The germline V gene has CDR1 SGHNT and CDR2 YYREEE (reference sequence). Here the CDR3 DNA reads TGTGCCAGCAGTCCTACAGGGGGAAACACCGGGGAGCTGTTTTTT. Its translation is CASSPTGGNTGELFF. The full variable domain, rest sourced from reference TRBV5-4 and TRBJ2-2, is ETGVTQSPTHLIKTRGQQVTLRCSSQSGHNTVSWYQQALGQGPQFIFQYYREEENGRGNFPPRFSGLQFPNYSSELNVNALELDDSALYLCASSPTGGNTGELFFGEGSRLTVL.

The chain couples TRBV5-1 to TRBJ1-6; D may be TRBD1 (5 bases). Germline V gene data show CDR1 as SGHRS and CDR2 as YFSETQ. The CDR3 totals 14 residues. Trimming shortened V by 4 bases and J by 8 bases, and 13 bases separated the two germline ends. CDR3 sequence (DNA): TGCGCCAGCAGCAGCGGGGACGTGTATTCACCCCTCCACTTT. Translation gives CASSSGDVYSPLHF.

The CDR3 here is CASSIVGGGTDTQYF. The CDR3 bases are TGTGCCAGTAGTATAGTAGGAGGCGGGACAGATACGCAGTATTTT. The chain is built from TRBV19 and TRBJ2-3; possible D gene TRBD2, 5 bases. The V and J ends lost 1 base and 3 bases respectively, with 11 bases between them. Germline CDR1 and CDR2: LNHDA and SQIVND (reference sequence). There are 15 residues in the CDR3. Supplemented by reference TRBV19 and TRBJ2-3, the full variable domain reads DGGITQSPKYLFRKEGQNVTLSCEQNLNHDAMYWYRQDPGQGLRLIYYSQIVNDFQKGDIAEGYSVSREKKESFPLTVTSAQKNPTAFYLCASSIVGGGTDTQYFGPGTRLTVL.

This chain uses TRBV5-1 with TRBJ2-1; 7 positions match TRBD2. Germline V CDR1 and CDR2: SGHRS, YFSETQ. The CDR3 covers 15 residues. The J segment lost 2 bases and the V segment lost 0 bases, leaving 2 bases of the junction unmatched. The CDR3 DNA reads TGCGCCAGCAGCTTGGCGGGGGGAACCTACAATGAGCAGTTCTTC. Translated, it gives CASSLAGGTYNEQFF.

This clone was counted a few times. Other DNA sequences in the sample encode the same CDR3. The chain links TRBV9 to TRBJ2-7; D call uncertain. Germline CDR1 SGDLS, CDR2 YYNGEE. The CDR3 is 11 amino acids. V dropped 0 bases and J dropped 5 bases, with 3 bases sitting between them. In DNA form, the CDR3 reads TGTGCCAGCAGCGTAGGGGACGAGCAGTACTTC. This translates into CASSVGDEQYF.

This clone occurred a few times. The gene calls are TRBV5-1 and TRBJ2-3; D could derive from TRBD1 or TRBD2 (5 bases each). The CDR3 is 14 residues long. Germline assignment: CDR1 SGHRS and CDR2 YFSETQ. Trimming pared 4 bases from V and 2 bases from J, leaving 11 bases between. The CDR3 loop is CASSGAGTTDTQYF. The CDR3 DNA follows: TGCGCCAGCAGCGGCGCCGGGACCACAGATACGCAGTATTTT.

V usage is TRBV30 and J usage is TRBJ1-2; 9 positions agree with TRBD1. The V segment lost 3 bases and the J segment 3 bases; nucleotides outside the gene matches: 8. The CDR3 covers 15 residues. Germline CDR1 GTSNPN, CDR2 SVGIG (reference sequence). The CDR3 loop is CAWSAGQGYYYGYTF. The CDR3 bases are TGTGCCTGGAGCGCGGGACAGGGTTATTACTATGGCTACACCTTC. Drawing the rest from reference TRBV30 and TRBJ1-2, the complete variable domain is SQTIHQWPATLVQPVGSPLSLECTVEGTSNPNLYWYRQAAGRGLQLLFYSVGIGQISSEVPQNLSASRPQDRQFILSSKKLLLSDSGFYLCAWSAGQGYYYGYTFGSGTRLTVV.

The rearrangement joins TRBV30 to TRBJ2-4; possibly TRBD1 for D (5 bases). Germline CDR1 reads GTSNPN; CDR2 reads SVGIG (reference sequence). Trimming removed 5 bases at V and 9 bases at J, with 14 bases between. This CDR3 contains 12 residues. CDR3 protein: CAWSWQGGIQYF. The DNA for the CDR3 is TGTGCCTGGTCGTGGCAGGGTGGCATTCAGTACTTC.

This clone was seen only a few times. The gene calls are TRBV5-4 and TRBJ2-5, with D maybe TRBD2 (5 bases). Germline loops: CDR1 SGHNT, CDR2 YYREEE (reference sequence). This CDR3 region has 16 residues. The V end was cut by 2 bases, the J end by 1 base, with 15 bases between. CDR3 in DNA: TGTGCCAGCAGCTTCGGGGATAGCCGTTCCCAAGAGACCCAGTACTTC. Translation gives CASSFGDSRSQETQYF.

Only a few counts were recorded for this clone. The chain uses TRBV2 and TRBJ1-6, with no clear D. This CDR3 is 15 amino acids long. Germline V gene sequence: CDR1 SNHLY, CDR2 FYNNEI. V dropped 6 bases and J dropped 9 bases, with 18 bases sitting between them. The CDR3 region has the DNA TGTGCCAGCAGCCTGACGGAGGGAGGCGGTTCACCCCTCCACTTT. Its protein product is CASSLTEGGGSPLHF.